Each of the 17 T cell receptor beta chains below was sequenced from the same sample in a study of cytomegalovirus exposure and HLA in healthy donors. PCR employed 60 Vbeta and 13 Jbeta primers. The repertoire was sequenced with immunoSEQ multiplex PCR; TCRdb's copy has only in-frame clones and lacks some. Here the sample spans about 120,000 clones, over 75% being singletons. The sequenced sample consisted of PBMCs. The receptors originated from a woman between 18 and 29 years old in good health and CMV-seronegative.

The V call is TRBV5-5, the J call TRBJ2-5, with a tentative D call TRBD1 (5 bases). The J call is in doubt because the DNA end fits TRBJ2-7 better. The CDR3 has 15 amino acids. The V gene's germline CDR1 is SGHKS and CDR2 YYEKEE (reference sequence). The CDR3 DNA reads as TGTGCCAGCAGCCCAGGACCGACAGTGTTCTACGAGCAGTACTTC. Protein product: CASSPGPTVFYEQYF.

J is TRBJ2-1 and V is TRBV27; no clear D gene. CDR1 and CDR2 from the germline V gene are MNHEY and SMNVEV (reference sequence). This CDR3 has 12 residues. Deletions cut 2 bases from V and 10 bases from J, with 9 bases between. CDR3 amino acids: CASSLHPNEQFF. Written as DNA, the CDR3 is TGTGCCAGCAGTTTACACCCTAACGAGCAGTTCTTC.

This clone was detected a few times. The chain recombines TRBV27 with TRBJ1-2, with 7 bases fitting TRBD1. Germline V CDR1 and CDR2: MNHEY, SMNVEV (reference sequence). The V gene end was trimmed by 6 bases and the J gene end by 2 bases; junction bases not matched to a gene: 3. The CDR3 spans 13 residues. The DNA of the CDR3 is TGTGCCAGCAGACAACAGGGGAACTATGGCTACACCTTC. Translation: CASRQQGNYGYTF.

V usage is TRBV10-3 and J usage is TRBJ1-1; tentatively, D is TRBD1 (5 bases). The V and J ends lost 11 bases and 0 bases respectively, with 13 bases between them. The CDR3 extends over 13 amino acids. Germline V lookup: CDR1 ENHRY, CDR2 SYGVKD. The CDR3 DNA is TGTGCCTCCGGAGGGGCTCTGAACACTGAAGCTTTCTTT. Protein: CASGGALNTEAFF.

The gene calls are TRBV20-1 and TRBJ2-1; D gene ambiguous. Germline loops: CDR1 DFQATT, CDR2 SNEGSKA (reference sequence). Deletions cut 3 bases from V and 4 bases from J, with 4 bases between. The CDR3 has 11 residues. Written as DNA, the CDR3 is TGCAGTGCTAGGGAGTACAATGAGCAGTTCTTC. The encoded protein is CSAREYNEQFF.

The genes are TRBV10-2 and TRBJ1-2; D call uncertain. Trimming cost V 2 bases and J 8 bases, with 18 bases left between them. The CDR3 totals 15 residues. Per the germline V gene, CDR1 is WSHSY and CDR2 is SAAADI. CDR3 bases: TGCGCCAGCAGTGAGCCTCCGGGGAGGGCGATGGGCTACACCTTC. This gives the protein CASSEPPGRAMGYTF.

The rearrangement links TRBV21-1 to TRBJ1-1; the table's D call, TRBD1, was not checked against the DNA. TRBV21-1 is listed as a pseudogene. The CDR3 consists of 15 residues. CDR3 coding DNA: TGTGCCAGCACCGATAAGACAGAAGTGAACACTGAAGCTTTCTTT. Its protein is CASTDKTEVNTEAFF.

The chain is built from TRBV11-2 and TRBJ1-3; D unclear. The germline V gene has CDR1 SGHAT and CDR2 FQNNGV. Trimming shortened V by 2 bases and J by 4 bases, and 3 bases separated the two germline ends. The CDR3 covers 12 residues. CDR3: CASSLSGNTIYF. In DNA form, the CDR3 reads TGTGCCAGCAGCTTATCAGGAAACACCATATATTTT.

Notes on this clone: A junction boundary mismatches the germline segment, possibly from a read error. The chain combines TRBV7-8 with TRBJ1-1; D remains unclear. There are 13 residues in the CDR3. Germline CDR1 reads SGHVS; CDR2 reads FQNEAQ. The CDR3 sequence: CASTLGMNTEAFF. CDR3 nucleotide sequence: TGTGCCAGCACCTTAGGTATGAACACTGAAGCTTTCTTT.

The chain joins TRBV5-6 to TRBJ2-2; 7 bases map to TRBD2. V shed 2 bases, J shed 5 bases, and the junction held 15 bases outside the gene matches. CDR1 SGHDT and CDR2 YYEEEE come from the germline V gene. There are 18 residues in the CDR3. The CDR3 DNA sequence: TGTGCCAGCAGCTTCGTTCGAGGTGCTAGCGGAAAAACCGGGGAGCTGTTTTTT. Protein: CASSFVRGASGKTGELFF.

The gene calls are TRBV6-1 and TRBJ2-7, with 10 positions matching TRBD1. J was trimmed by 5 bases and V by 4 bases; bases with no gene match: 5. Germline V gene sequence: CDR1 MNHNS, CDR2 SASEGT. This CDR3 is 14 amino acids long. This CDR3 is CASSGWDRGDEQYF. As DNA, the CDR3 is TGTGCCAGCAGTGGCTGGGACAGGGGAGACGAGCAGTACTTC.

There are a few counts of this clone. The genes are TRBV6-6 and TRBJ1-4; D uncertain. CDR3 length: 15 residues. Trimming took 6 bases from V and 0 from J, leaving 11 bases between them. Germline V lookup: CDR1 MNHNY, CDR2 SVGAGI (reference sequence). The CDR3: CASSPPTSTNEKLFF. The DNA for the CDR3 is TGTGCCAGCAGCCCCCCCACATCAACTAATGAAAAACTGTTTTTT.

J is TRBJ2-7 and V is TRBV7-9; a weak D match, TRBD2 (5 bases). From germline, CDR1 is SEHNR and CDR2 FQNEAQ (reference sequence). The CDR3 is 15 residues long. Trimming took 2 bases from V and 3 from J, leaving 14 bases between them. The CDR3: CASSLSASWSYEQYF. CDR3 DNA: TGTGCCAGCAGCTTATCCGCTAGCTGGAGCTACGAGCAGTACTTC. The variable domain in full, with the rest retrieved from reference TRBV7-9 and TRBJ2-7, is DTGVSQNPRHKITKRGQNVTFRCDPISEHNRLYWYRQTLGQGPEFLTYFQNEAQLEKSRLLSDRFSAERPKGSFSTLEIQRTEQGDSAMYLCASSLSASWSYEQYFGPGTRLTVT.

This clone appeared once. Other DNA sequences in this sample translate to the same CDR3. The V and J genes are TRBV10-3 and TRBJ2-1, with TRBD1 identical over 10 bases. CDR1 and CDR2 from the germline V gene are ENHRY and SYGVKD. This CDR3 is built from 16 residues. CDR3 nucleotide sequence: TGTGCTACCTCGCCCCGTGGGGACAGGGGCGGTTCTGAGCAGTTCTTC. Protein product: CATSPRGDRGGSEQFF.

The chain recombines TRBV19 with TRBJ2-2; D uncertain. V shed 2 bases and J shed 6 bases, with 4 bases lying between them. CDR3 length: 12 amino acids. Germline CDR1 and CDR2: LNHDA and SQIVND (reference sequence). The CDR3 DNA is TGTGCCAGTAGTATAAGAGCCGGGGAGCTGTTTTTT. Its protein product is CASSIRAGELFF.

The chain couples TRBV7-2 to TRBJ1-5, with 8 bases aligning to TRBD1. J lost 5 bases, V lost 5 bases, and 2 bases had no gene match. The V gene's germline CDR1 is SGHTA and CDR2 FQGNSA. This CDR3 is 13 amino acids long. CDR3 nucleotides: TGTGCCAGCAGCCCGGACAGGGATCAGCCCCAGCATTTT. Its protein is CASSPDRDQPQHF.

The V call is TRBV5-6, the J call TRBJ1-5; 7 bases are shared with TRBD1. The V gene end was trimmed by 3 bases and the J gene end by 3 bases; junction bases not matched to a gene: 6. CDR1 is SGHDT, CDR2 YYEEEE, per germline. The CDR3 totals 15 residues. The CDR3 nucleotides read TGTGCCAGCAGCTCGATTGACAGGGACAATCAGCCCCAGCATTTT. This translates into CASSSIDRDNQPQHF. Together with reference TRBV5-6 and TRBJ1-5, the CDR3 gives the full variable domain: DAGVTQSPTHLIKTRGQQVTLRCSPKSGHDTVSWYQQALGQGPQFIFQYYEEEERQRGNFPDRFSGHQFPNYSSELNVNALLLGDSALYLCASSSIDRDNQPQHFGDGTRLSIL.